The rows below give T cell receptor beta chains drawn from one sample of a study of blood T cell repertoires in COVID-19. Repertoires were generated with immunoSEQ multiplex PCR, while TCRdb's copy carries only in-frame clones and drops some. This table holds some 150,000 clones, about 79% found once. Sequencing input: peripheral blood. These TCRs come from a woman over 75 with active or convalescent COVID-19. The CDR3 runs from the conserved cysteine through the conserved F or W. The D gene is left open where the match is weak. Clone size appears in some rows only: once, few, many, or a class for an expanded clone.

J: TRBJ1-3
length: 19
size: -
V: TRBV6-1
D: -
CDR3: CASSEFSLAVLSSGNTIYF
DNA: TGTGCCAGCAGTGAATTCTCATTAGCAGTCTTGAGCTCTGGAAACACCATATATTTT

J: TRBJ1-1
length: 13
size: few
V: TRBV5-1
D: -
CDR3: CASRRQVNTEAFF
DNA: TGCGCCAGCAGACGTCAGGTGAACACTGAAGCTTTCTTT

J: TRBJ1-2
length: 13
size: -
V: TRBV5-6
D: -
CDR3: CASSRTGMGGYTF
DNA: TGTGCCAGCAGCCGCACAGGGATGGGTGGCTACACCTTC

J: TRBJ1-2
length: 14
size: -
V: TRBV19
D: -
CDR3: CASSSTWEGYGYTF
DNA: TGTGCCAGTAGTTCAACATGGGAGGGCTATGGCTACACCTTC

J: TRBJ2-5
length: 15
size: -
V: TRBV5-1
D: TRBD2
CDR3: CASSLSSGGKETQYF
DNA: TGCGCCAGCAGCTTGTCTAGCGGGGGAAAAGAGACCCAGTACTTC

J: TRBJ2-6
length: 14
size: -
V: TRBV9
D: -
CDR3: CASSGGAGANVLTF
DNA: TGTGCCAGCAGCGGGGGGGCTGGGGCCAACGTCCTGACTTTC

J: TRBJ1-1
length: 16
size: -
V: TRBV9
D: TRBD1
CDR3: CASSQRGGQGATEAFF
DNA: TGTGCCAGCAGCCAAAGGGGAGGACAGGGGGCCACTGAAGCTTTCTTT

J: TRBJ1-2
length: 14
size: many
V: TRBV19
D: -
CDR3: CATTNGEGNYGYTF
DNA: TGTGCCACCACGAATGGGGAGGGAAACTATGGCTACACCTTC

J: TRBJ2-1
length: 15
size: -
V: TRBV19
D: -
CDR3: CASSILLSSYNEQFF
DNA: TGTGCCAGTAGTATTCTCCTCAGCTCCTACAATGAGCAGTTCTTC

J: TRBJ1-2
length: 12
size: -
V: TRBV12-3/TRBV12-4
D: -
CDR3: CASSRDTRNYTF
DNA: TGTGCCAGCAGTCGGGACACCCGGAACTACACCTTC

J: TRBJ2-4
length: 16
size: -
V: TRBV7-2
D: -
CDR3: CASSLIEGPAQNIQYF
DNA: TGTGCCAGCAGCTTAATCGAGGGCCCGGCCCAAAACATTCAGTACTTC

J: TRBJ1-2
length: 18
size: -
V: TRBV7-3
D: TRBD1
CDR3: CASHATGTGKPLGFGYTF
DNA: TGTGCCAGCCACGCTACCGGGACAGGGAAACCCCTTGGGTTTGGCTACACCTTC

J: TRBJ2-6
length: 18
size: -
V: TRBV15
D: TRBD1
CDR3: CATSKGDRGNSGANVLTF
DNA: TGTGCCACCAGCAAAGGGGACAGGGGCAACTCTGGGGCCAACGTCCTGACTTTC

J: TRBJ2-3
length: 17
size: few
V: TRBV4-3
D: TRBD2
CDR3: CASSQGASGRAGDTQYF
DNA: TGCGCCAGCAGCCAAGGTGCTAGCGGGCGAGCCGGGGATACGCAGTATTTT

J: TRBJ2-7
length: 16
size: -
V: TRBV21-1
D: -
CDR3: CASSKVVAYSSYEQYF
DNA: TGTGCCAGCAGCAAAGTAGTAGCGTACAGCTCCTACGAGCAGTACTTC